This T cell receptor beta chain came from a study of T cells after yellow fever vaccination. V shed 1 base and J shed 4 bases, with 7 bases lying between them. The CDR3 has 13 residues. From germline, CDR1 is SGHTA and CDR2 FQGNSA. TCRdb ran MiXCR on the 5' RACE reads and lists one entry per CDR3 protein. The sample lists some 560,000 distinct CDR3 sequences, under 25% occurring once. This clonotype was seen ten or more times. The source is a man aged 30-40 years who received the YFV17D yellow fever vaccine. The chain combines TRBV7-2 with TRBJ2-5; D not certain. This sample comprised PBMCs, obtained 15 days after the yellow fever booster vaccination. CDR3 sequence: CASSLVSGETQYF. The CDR3 bases are TGTGCCAGCAGCTTAGTTTCCGGAGAGACCCAGTACTTC.